This T cell receptor (beta chain) is drawn from a study of T cells in tuberculosis. CDR3 length: 16 amino acids. The germline V gene has CDR1 LNHDA and CDR2 SQIVND (reference sequence). Trimming removed 5 bases from V and 9 bases from J; junction bases left unmatched: 16. Some clones are missing from TCRdb's copy, which holds only in-frame ones; the method was immunoSEQ multiplex PCR. The sample has some 34,000 clones, roughly 92% seen once. This receptor was identified in a donor between 10 and 35 years old with latent tuberculosis or without tuberculosis infection. Some clones in this sample may be carry-over from other donors' samples. The V and J genes are TRBV19 and TRBJ2-1; 7 nucleotides align to TRBD1. Input material: PBMCs. The CDR3 nucleotides read TGTGCCAGTAGTCCAGACGTAGGGTACAGGGGAAGTGAGCAGTTCTTC. This gives the protein CASSPDVGYRGSEQFF.